The text below deals with one TCR beta chain. The study drew participants aged about 18 to 90 years from around 24 US areas. Researchers sorted participants into cohorts using their self-reported clinical history. In the authors' workflow: Researchers report that nucleated cell counts were estimated from reference gene primer amplification. The table came from immunoSEQ multiplex PCR; TCRdb's copy has only in-frame clones and leaves some out. The DNA gave D and trimming, while V, J and clone size come from that table. This repertoire shows approximately 250,000 clones, about 90% found once; its top ten account for over 4%. This CDR3 contains 15 residues. Germline loops: CDR1 SEHNR, CDR2 FQNEAQ (reference sequence). With 1 base clipped from V and 4 bases from J, the junction kept 4 bases outside the gene matches. The source of the sample is a study of blood T cell repertoires in COVID-19.

Sequencing was carried out using PBMCs or T cells enriched from blood (not recorded which). The TCR originated in a woman under 40 with acute COVID-19. The rearrangement joins TRBV7-9 to TRBJ2-7; 10 bases line up with TRBD1. CDR3 sequence reads: CASSLGQGAGYEQYF. The CDR3 DNA sequence: TGTGCCAGCAGCTTAGGACAGGGGGCGGGGTACGAGCAGTACTTC. The full variable domain, completed using reference TRBV7-9 and TRBJ2-7, is DTGVSQNPRHKITKRGQNVTFRCDPISEHNRLYWYRQTLGQGPEFLTYFQNEAQLEKSRLLSDRFSAERPKGSFSTLEIQRTEQGDSAMYLCASSLGQGAGYEQYFGPGTRLTVT.